This T cell receptor beta chain was profiled in a study of cytomegalovirus exposure and HLA in healthy donors. Overall study results and limits: The study labeled 164 TCR beta chains cytomegalovirus-associated.

The germline V gene encodes CDR1 SGHTA and CDR2 FQGNSA. The length of the CDR3 is 16 residues. V lost 5 bases to trimming and J lost 9 bases; unmatched junction nucleotides: 11. With respect to this clone: Its antigen is currently unknown.

13 Jbeta primers and 60 Vbeta primers were used for the PCR. Sequencing used immunoSEQ multiplex PCR; TCRdb keeps in-frame clones, though not all of them. In the table there are some 180,000 clones, approximately 80% of which are singletons. The sequence derives from a woman in her twenties or thirties in good health and CMV-seronegative. The V and J genes are TRBV7-2 and TRBJ2-1, with 12 bases identical to TRBD2. What was sequenced was PBMCs. CDR3 protein: CASSPRLAGERAEQFF. The DNA of the CDR3 is TGTGCCAGCAGCCCACGACTAGCGGGAGAGCGTGCTGAGCAGTTCTTC.